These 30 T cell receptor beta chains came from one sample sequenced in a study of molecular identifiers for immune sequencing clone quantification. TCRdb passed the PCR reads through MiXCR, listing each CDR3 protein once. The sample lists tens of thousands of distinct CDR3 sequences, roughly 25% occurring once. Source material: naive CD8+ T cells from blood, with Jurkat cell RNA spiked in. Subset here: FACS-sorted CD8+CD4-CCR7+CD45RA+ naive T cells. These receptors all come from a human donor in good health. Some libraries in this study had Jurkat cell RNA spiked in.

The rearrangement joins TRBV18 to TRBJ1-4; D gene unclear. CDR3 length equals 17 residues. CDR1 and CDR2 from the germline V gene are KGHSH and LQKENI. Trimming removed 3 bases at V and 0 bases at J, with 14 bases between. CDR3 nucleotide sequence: TGTGCCAGCTCACCGGCCCAACAGCCAGCAACTAATGAAAAACTGTTTTTT. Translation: CASSPAQQPATNEKLFF.

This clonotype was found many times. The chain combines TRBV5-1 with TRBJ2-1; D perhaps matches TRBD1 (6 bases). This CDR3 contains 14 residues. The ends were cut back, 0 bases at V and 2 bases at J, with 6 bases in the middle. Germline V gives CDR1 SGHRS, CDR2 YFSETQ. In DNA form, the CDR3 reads TGCGCCAGCAGCTTGGGGGGGCCCTACAATGAGCAGTTCTTC. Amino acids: CASSLGGPYNEQFF.

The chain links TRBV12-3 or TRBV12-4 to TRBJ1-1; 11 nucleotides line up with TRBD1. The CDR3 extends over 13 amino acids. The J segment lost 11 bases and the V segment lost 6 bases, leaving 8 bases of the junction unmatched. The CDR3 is CASRDRGQDWAFF. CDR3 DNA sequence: TGTGCCAGCAGGGACAGGGGGCAGGACTGGGCTTTCTTT.

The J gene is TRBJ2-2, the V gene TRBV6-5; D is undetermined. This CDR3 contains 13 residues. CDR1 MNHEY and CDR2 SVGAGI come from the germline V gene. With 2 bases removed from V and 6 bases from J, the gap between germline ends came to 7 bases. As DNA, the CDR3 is TGTGCCAGCAGTTACGAAGAACCCGGGGAGCTGTTTTTT. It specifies CASSYEEPGELFF.

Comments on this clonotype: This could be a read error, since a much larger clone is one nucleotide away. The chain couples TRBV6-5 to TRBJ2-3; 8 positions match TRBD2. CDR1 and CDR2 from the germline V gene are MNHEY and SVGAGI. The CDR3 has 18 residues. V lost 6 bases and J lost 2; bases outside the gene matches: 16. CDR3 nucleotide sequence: TGTGCCAGCAGCCACGAGCCCCCAGCGGGAGAGATCACAGATACGCAGTATTTT. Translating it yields CASSHEPPAGEITDTQYF.

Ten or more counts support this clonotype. The CDR3 nucleotides are TGCAGTGCCCGTAGCGGAATTGAAGCTTTCTTT. Translated, it gives CSARSGIEAFF. The rearrangement joins TRBV20-1 to TRBJ1-1, with D unclear. Trimming took off 6 bases at V and 7 bases at J, with 12 bases between the two ends. Germline CDR1 DFQATT, CDR2 SNEGSKA (reference sequence). This CDR3 has 11 residues.

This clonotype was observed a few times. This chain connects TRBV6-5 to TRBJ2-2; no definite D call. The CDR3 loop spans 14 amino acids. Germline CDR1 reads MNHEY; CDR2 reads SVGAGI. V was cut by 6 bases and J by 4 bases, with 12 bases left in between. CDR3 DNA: TGTGCCAGCAGCCCGACCCTTGGCACCGGGGAGCTGTTTTTT. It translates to CASSPTLGTGELFF.

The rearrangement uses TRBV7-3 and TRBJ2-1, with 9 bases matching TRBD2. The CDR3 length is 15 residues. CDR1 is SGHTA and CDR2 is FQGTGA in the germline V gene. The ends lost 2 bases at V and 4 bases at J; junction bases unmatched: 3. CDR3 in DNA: TGTGCCAGCAGCTTAGCTCTAGCGGGATACAATGAGCAGTTCTTC. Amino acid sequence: CASSLALAGYNEQFF.

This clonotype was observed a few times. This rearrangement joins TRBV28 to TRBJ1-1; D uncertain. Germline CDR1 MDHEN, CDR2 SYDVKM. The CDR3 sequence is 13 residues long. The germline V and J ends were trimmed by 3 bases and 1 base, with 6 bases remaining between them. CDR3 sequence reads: CASSLGENTEAFF. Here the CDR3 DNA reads TGTGCCAGCAGTTTGGGCGAGAACACTGAAGCTTTCTTT.

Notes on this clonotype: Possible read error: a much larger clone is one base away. CDR3 DNA: TGCGCCAGCAGCCAAGAGGGGGGGGCCCCACAGCCCCAGCAGTTT. This encodes CASSQEGGAPQPQQF. The V call is TRBV4-1, the J call TRBJ1-5; TRBD1 might be the D (6 bases). Per the germline V gene, CDR1 is MGHRA and CDR2 is YSYEKL. The CDR3 length is 15 residues.

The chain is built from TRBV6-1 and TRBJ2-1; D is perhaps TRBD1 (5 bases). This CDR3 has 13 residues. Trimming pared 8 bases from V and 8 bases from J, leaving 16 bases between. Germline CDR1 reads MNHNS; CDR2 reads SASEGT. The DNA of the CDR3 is TGTGCCAGCGCAAACAGAAGGGGCGATGAGCAGTTCTTC. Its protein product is CASANRRGDEQFF.

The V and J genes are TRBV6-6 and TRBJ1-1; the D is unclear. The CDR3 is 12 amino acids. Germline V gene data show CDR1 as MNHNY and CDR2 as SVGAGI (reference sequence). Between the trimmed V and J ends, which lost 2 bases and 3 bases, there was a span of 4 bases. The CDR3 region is CASSYADTEAFF. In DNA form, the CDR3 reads TGTGCCAGCAGTTACGCGGACACTGAAGCTTTCTTT.

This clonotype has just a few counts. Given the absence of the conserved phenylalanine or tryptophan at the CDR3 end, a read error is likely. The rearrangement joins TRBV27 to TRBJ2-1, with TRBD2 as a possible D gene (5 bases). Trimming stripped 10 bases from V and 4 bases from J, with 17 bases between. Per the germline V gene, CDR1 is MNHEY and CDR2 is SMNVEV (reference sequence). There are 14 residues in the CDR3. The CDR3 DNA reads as TGTGCCACGGGGAGTAACACGCGATACAATGAGCAGTTCCTC. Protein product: CATGSNTRYNEQFL.

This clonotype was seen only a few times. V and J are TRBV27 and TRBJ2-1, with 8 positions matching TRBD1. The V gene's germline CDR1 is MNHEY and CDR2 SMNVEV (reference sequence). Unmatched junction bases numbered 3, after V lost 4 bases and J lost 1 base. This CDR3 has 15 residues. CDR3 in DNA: TGTGCCAGCAGTTACCAGGGGGCATCCTACAATGAGCAGTTCTTC. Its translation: CASSYQGASYNEQFF.

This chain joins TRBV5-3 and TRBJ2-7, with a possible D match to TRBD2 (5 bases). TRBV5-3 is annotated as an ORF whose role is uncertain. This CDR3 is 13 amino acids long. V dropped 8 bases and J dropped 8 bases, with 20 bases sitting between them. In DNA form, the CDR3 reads TGTGCCAGCAGCCAAGATCTGGTCGGGAAGCAGTACTTC. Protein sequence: CASSQDLVGKQYF.

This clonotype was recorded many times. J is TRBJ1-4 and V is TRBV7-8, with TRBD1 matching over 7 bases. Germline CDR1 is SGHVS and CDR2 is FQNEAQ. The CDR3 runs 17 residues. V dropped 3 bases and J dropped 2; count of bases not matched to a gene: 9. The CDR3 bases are TGTGCCAGCAGCTTGGAACAGGGGATGGCCACTAATGAAAAACTGTTTTTT. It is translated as CASSLEQGMATNEKLFF.

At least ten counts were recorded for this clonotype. The CDR3 is CASSYWDRVNTEAFF. DNA of the CDR3: TGTGCCAGCAGTTACTGGGACAGGGTGAACACTGAAGCTTTCTTT. The chain uses TRBV6-2 or TRBV6-3 and TRBJ1-1; 9 bases match TRBD1. The CDR3 runs 15 residues. Looked up from germline, CDR1 is MNHEY and CDR2 is SVGEGT. Losses at the gene ends were 1 base for V and 0 bases for J; bases not matched to a gene: 0.

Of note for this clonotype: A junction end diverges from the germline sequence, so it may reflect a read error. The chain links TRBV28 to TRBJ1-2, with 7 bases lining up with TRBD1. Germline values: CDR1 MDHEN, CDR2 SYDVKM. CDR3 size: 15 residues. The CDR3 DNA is TGTGCCGGCAGTTTAGCAGGGGGTGGACAGTATGGCTACACCTTC. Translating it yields CAGSLAGGGQYGYTF.

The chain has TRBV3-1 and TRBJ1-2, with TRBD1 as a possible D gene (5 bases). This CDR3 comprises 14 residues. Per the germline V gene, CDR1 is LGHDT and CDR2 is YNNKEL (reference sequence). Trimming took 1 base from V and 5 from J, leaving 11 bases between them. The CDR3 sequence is CASSQGGERYGYTF. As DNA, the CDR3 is TGTGCCAGCAGCCAAGGAGGGGAGCGGTATGGCTACACCTTC. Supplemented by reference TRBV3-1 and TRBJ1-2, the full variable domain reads DTAVSQTPKYLVTQMGNDKSIKCEQNLGHDTMYWYKQDSKKFLKIMFSYNNKELIINETVPNRFSPKSPDKAHLNLHINSLELGDSAVYFCASSQGGERYGYTFGSGTRLTVV.

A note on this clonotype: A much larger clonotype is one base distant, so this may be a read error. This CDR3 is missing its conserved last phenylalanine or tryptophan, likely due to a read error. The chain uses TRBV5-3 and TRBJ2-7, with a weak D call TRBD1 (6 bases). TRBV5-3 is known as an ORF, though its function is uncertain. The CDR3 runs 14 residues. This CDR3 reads CASSLDREIYEQYI. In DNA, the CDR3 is TGTGCCAGCAGCTTGGACAGAGAGATCTACGAGCAGTACATC.

The chain's CDR3 is CASSYSGGDLGSYEQYF. The CDR3 DNA reads TGTGCCAGTAGTTACTCAGGAGGGGACTTAGGCTCCTACGAGCAGTACTTC. The chain recombines TRBV19 with TRBJ2-7, with a weak D call TRBD2 (6 bases). V was pared by 5 bases and J by 0 bases, with 20 bases between. This CDR3 is 17 amino acids long. Germline CDR1 is LNHDA and CDR2 is SQIVND (reference sequence). Full variable domain (outside the CDR3, taken from reference TRBV19 and TRBJ2-7): DGGITQSPKYLFRKEGQNVTLSCEQNLNHDAMYWYRQDPGQGLRLIYYSQIVNDFQKGDIAEGYSVSREKKESFPLTVTSAQKNPTAFYLCASSYSGGDLGSYEQYFGPGTRLTVT.

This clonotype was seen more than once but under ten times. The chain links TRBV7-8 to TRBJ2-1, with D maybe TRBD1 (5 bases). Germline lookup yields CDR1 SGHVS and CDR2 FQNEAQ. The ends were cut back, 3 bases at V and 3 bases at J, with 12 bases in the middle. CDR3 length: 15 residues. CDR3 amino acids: CASSFSQGIYNEQFF. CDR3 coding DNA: TGTGCCAGCAGCTTTTCCCAGGGCATCTACAATGAGCAGTTCTTC.

The DNA of the CDR3 is TGTGCCGGCACCGGGGGTCATGAGCAGTTCTTC. Translating it yields CAGTGGHEQFF. The genes are TRBV6-6 and TRBJ2-1, with D possibly matching TRBD2 (6 bases). CDR3 length equals 11 residues. Germline CDR1 is MNHNY and CDR2 is SVGAGI (reference sequence). The V end was cut by 11 bases, the J end by 8 bases, with 13 bases between.

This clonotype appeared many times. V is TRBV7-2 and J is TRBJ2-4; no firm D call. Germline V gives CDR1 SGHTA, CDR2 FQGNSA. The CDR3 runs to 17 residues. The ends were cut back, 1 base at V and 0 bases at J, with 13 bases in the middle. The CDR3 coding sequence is TGTGCCAGCAGCTTAGAGGCTTTAGACTTAGCCAAAAACATTCAGTACTTC. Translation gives CASSLEALDLAKNIQYF.

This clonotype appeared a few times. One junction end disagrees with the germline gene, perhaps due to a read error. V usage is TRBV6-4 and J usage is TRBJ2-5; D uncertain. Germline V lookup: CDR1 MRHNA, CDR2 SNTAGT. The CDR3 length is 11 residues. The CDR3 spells CASSAQEAQYF. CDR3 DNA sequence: TGTGCCAGCAGCGCACAAGAGGCCCAGTACTTC.

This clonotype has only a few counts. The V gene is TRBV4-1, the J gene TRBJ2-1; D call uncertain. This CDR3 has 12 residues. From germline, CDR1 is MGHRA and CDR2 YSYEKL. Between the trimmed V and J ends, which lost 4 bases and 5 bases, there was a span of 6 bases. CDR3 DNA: TGCGCCAGCAGCCCCCTAAACAATGAGCAGTTCTTC. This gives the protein CASSPLNNEQFF.

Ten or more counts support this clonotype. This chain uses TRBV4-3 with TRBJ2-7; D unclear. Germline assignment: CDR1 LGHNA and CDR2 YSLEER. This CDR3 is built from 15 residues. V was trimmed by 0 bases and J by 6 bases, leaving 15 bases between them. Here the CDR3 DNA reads TGCGCCAGCAGCCAAGACAAGAACCCAAAGGGCGAGCAGTACTTC. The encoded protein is CASSQDKNPKGEQYF.

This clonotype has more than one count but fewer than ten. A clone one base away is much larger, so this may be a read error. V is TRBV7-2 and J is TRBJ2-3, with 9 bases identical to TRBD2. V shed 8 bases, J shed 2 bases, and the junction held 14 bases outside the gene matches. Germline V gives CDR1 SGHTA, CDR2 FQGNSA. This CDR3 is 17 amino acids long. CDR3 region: CASRSIPSGILTDTQYF. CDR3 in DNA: TGTGCCAGCCGCTCCATTCCTAGCGGGATCCTCACAGATACGCAGTATTTT.

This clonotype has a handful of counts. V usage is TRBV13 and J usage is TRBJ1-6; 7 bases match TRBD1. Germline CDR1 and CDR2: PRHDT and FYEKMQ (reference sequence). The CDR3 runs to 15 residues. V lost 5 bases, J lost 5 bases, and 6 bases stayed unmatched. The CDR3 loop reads CASSQGTADNSPLHF. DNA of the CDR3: TGTGCCAGCAGCCAAGGGACAGCTGATAATTCACCCCTCCACTTT. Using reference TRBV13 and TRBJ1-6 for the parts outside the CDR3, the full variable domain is AAGVIQSPRHLIKEKRETATLKCYPIPRHDTVYWYQQGPGQDPQFLISFYEKMQSDKGSIPDRFSAQQFSDYHSELNMSSLELGDSALYFCASSQGTADNSPLHFGNGTRLTVT.

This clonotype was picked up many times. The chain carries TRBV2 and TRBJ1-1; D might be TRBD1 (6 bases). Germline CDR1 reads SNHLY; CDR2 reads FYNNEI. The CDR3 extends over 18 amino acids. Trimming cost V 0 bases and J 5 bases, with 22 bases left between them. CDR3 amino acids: CASSEAGQTGTYGTEAFF. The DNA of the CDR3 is TGTGCCAGCAGTGAAGCCGGTCAGACCGGGACATACGGGACTGAAGCTTTCTTT.